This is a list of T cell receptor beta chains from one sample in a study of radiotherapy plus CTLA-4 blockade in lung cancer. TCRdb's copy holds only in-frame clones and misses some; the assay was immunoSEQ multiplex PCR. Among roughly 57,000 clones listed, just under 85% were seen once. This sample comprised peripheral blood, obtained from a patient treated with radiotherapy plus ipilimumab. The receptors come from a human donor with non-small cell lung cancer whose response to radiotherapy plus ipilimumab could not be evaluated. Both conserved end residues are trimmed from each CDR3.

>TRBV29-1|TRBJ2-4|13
SVEDPGERANIQY
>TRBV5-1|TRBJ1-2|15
ASSERTGGSQGYGYT
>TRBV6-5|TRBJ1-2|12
ASSQGSPNYGYT
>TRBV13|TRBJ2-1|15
ASRLNSGRASSNEQF
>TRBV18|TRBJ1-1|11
ASSPARGTEAF
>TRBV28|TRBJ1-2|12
ASRLGTGFYGYT
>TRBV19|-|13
ASKNVAGAAHEQY
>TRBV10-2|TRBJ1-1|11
ASTPGMNTEAF
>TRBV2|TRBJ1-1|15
ASSESDPRGPNTEAF
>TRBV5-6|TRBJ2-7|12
ASSLGHISYEQY
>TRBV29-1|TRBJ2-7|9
SVVVQTEQY
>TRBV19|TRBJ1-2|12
ASSFTGTGVGYT
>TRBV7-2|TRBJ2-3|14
ASSLGRGAFTDTQY
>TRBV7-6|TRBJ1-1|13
ASSPGVPGGTEAF
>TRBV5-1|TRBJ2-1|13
ASSFGGSSYNEQF
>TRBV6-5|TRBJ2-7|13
ASSYSRDRVHEQY
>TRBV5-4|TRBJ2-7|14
ASSRGLAGGTYEQY
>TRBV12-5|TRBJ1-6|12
ASGSGQKNSPLH
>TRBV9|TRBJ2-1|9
ASSPFYEQF
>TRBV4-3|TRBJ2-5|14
ASSQERTSGLGAQY
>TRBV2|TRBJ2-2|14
ASSLGGNWFTGELF
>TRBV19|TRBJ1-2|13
ASSIGSGYLNGYT
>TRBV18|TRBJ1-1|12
ASSPITGRTEAF
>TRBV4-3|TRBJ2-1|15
ASSQDFGRGAGNEQF
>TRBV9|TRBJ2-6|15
ASSGRDSYSGANVLT
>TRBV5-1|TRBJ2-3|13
ASSLRRSDTDTQY
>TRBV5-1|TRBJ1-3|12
ASSLDPLRNTIY
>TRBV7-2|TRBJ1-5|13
ASSPGQVSNQPQH
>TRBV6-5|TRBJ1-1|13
ASSFIRGGGTEAF
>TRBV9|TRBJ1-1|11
ASSPRGRGEAF
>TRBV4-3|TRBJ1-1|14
ASSQDTTGTGGVAF
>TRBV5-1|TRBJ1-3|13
ASSLGQSSGNTIY
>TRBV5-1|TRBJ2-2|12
ASSLTGGTGELF
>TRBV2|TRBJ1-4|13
ASNRQGATNEKLF
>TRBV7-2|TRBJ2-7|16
ASSLAGGTSGRALEQY
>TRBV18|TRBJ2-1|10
ASSPQGNEQF
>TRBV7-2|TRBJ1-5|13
ASSFGGSGNQPQH
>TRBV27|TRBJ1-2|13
ASSLAGQGHYGYT
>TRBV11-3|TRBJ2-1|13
ASSPDWTANNEQF
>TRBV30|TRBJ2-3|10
ARETSGDTQY
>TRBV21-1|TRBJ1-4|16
ASSKEGQGAKTNEKLF
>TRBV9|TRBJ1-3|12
ASSAGTARNTIY
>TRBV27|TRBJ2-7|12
ASSFSSGSYEQY
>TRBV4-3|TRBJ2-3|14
ASSRGGGGFTDTQY
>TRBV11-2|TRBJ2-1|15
ASSQGTRALLYNEQF
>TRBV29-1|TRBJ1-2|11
SASTELVHGYT
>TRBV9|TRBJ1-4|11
ASSGGGLEKLF
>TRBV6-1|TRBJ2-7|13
ASSVALQGSYEQY
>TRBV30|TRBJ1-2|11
AWSVKGSNGYT
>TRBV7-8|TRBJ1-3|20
ASSSPRDDRGHKPESGNTIY
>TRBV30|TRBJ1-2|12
ASGQSLRGHGYT
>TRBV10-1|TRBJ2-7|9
ASSPGYEQY
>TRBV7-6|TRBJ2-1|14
ASSLRPGVYYNEQF